This T cell receptor beta chain was recorded in a study of T cell responses to AZD1222 COVID-19 vaccine. About the study: Pooling covered second doses at about 4 or about 12 weeks.

In regard to this clone: Its antigen is unknown.

The method was immunoSEQ multiplex PCR; TCRdb's version includes in-frame clones alone and lacks a portion of them. The sample yields over 130,000 clones, roughly 92% seen once. Study-wide findings and caveats: Unmutated variant regions are reportedly targeted by nearly half of spike-specific TCRs. The CD4 TCRs associated with vaccination extended across spike and predominated at 160-218 and 743-854.

The CDR3 contains 17 residues. Germline-derived CDR1 and CDR2 are KGHSH and LQKENI. The V and J ends lost 5 bases and 0 bases, in that order; junction bases with no gene match: 7. The receptor's source is an adult in good health. The specimen comprised peripheral blood, sampled on day 0 of AZD1222 vaccination. The chain has TRBV18 and TRBJ2-6; 7 bases map to TRBD1. In DNA, the CDR3 is TGTGCCAGCTCATCCACAGGGGCAAGCTCTGGGGCCAACGTCCTGACTTTC. This sequence encodes CASSSTGASSGANVLTF.